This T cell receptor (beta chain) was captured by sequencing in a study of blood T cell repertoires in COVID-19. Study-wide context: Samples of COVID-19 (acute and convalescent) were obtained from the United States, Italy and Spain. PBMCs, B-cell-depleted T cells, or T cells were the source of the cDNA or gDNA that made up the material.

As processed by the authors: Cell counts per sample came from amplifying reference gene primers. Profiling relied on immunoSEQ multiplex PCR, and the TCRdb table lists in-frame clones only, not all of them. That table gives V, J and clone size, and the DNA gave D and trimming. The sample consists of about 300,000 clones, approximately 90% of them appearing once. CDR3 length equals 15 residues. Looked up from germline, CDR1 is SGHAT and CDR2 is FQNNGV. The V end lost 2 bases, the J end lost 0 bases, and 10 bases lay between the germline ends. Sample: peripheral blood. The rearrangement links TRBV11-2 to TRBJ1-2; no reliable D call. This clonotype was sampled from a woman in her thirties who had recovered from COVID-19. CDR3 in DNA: TGTGCCAGCAGCTTAAGGTGGGCATCTAACTATGGCTACACCTTC. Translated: CASSLRWASNYGYTF.